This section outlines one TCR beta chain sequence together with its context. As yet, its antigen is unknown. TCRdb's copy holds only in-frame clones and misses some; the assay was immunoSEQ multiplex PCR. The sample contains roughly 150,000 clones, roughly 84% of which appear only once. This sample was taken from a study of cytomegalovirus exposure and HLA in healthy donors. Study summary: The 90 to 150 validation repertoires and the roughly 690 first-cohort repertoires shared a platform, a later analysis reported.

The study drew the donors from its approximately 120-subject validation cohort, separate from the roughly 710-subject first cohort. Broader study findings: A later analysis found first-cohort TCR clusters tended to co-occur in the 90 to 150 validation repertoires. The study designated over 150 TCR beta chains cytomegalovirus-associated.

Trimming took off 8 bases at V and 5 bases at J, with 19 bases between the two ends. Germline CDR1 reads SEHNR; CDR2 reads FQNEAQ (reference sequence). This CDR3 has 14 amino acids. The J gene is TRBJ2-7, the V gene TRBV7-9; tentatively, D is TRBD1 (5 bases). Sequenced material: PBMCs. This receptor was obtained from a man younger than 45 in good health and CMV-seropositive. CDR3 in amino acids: CASETTQGTHEQYF. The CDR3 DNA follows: TGTGCCAGCGAAACCACTCAGGGTACCCACGAGCAGTACTTC.